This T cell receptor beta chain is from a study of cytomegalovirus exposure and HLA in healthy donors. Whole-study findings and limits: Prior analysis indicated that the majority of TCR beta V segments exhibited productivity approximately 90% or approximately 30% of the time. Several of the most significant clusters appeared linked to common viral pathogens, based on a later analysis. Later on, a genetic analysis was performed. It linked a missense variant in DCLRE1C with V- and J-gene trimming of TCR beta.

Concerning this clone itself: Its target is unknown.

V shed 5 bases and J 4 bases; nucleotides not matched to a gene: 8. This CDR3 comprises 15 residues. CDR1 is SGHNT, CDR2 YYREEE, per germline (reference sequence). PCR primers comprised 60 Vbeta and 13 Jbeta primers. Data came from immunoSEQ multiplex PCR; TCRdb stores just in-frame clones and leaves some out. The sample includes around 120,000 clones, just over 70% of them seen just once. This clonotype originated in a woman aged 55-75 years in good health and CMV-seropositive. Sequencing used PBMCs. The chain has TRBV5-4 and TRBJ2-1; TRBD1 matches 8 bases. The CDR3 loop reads CASRPQGAAYNEQFF. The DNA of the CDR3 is TGTGCCAGCAGACCTCAGGGGGCGGCGTACAATGAGCAGTTCTTC.